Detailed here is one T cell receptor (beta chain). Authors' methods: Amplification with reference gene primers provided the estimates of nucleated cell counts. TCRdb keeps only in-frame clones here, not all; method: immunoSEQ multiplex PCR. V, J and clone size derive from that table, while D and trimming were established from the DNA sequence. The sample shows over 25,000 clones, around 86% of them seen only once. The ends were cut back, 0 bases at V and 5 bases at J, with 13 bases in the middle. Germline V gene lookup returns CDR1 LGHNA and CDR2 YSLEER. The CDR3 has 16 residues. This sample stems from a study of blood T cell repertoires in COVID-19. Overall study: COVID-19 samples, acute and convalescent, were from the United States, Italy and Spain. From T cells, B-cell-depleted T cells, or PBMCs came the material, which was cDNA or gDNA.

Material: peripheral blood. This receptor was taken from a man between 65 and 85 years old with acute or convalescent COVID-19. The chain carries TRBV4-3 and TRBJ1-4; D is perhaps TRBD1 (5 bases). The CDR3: CASSQDGTRPNEKLFF. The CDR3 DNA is TGCGCCAGCAGCCAAGATGGGACTCGCCCGAATGAAAAACTGTTTTTT.